This T cell receptor beta chain is from a study of identical twins (dated by TCRdb to the mid-2010s). General notes on the study: To test whether fetal clonotypes persist, the study used deep sequencing on TCR alpha and beta repertoires from monozygotic twins, unrelated adults of various ages, and cord blood. To rule out contamination, the twin experiments were replicated at different times with different library preparation protocols. Overall study results and their limits: Compared with coincidental sharing between unrelated individuals, out-of-frame TCR alpha sequences shared between twins had an excess of sequences with low generation probability. Invariant T cells such as MAIT and iNKT could partly confound zero-insertion analyses, though diverse VJ usage argued against this for most clonotypes. Because the same donors could not be followed over many years, the conclusions relied on cross-sectional statistical analysis. In beta out-of-frame sequences, excess twin sharing was weaker, because having fewer shared sequences lowered the signal-to-noise ratio. Abundant cord blood beta clonotypes carried fewer insertions; young adult naive repertoires showed a weaker similar trend, while memory repertoires showed none. Recombination models systematically underestimated out-of-frame TCR alpha sharing in monozygotic twins but agreed with sharing between unrelated individuals.

Only healthy Caucasian donors were included. The twin cohort comprised three pairs of female monozygotic twins, all aged about 18 to 29 years. RNA for TCR libraries was isolated from peripheral blood mononuclear cells. Remarks on this clonotype: What antigen it recognizes has not been identified. It has no much larger one-base neighbor in the sample; base qualities were not kept.

Library generation was performed with 5' RACE. Sequenced on an Illumina HiSeq 2000. Template switching added a universal primer binding site, and the final cDNA carried a unique molecular identifier that allowed TCR cDNA molecules to be counted accurately. Specific primers in the conserved constant-segment region were used to synthesize first-strand cDNA for the TCR alpha and beta chains. Each cDNA library was double barcoded, with a SMART-Mk sample barcode plus Illumina barcodes, to control for contamination. Two successive PCR steps introduced TruSeq adapter sequences along with Illumina sample barcodes. The TCR alpha and beta cDNA libraries were sequenced on the Illumina HiSeq platform using custom primers. The published analysis was carried out like this. MiGEC processed the raw reads to extract unique molecular identifiers, while MiXCR was used to determine the CDR3 positions. For each individual, recombination models were inferred using an EM algorithm with the repgenHMM and IGoR tools. The analysis of shared clonotypes was done with the tcR package in R, with sharing normalized by the product of cloneset sizes. To study raw recombination free of thymic and clonal selection effects, out-of-frame nonproductive sequences were analyzed. In-frame beta chains were kept once TCRdb had trimmed the public reads at Q25 with fastp and called clones with MiXCR. Identical CDR3 proteins give one entry, which carries the most common genes and DNA. It is TCRdb's table, rather than the study itself, that gives the V and J calls and clone size. The sample table lists over 600,000 distinct CDR3 sequences, approximately 21% of them with a count of one. The ten largest account for 4.3% of the sample.

Germline trimming amounts to 3 bases on V and 5 bases on J, with 5 as the count of junction bases outside the gene matches. The CDR1 and CDR2 encoded by the germline V gene (reference sequence) are LNHNV and YYDKDF. Including the terminal cysteine and phenylalanine, the CDR3 comprises 15 residues. Only the CDR3 DNA stays, 45 bases, in frame from base 1. Separately, the same data were catalogued under a study of T cells expressing NK-cell markers. According to the second study: In sorted CD3+CD56+NKG2C+, CD3+CD56+NKG2C- and CD3+CD56-NKG2C+ T-cell subsets from several donors, TCR beta-chain repertoires were profiled. Among the eight sequenced donors, seven were HCMV-seropositive and one was HCMV-seronegative. To restrict sorting to alphabetaTCR-expressing T cells, an anti-gammadeltaTCR antibody was added in several experiments. In more than 5 donors, the dominant CD3+CD56+NKG2C+ clonotypes were found to rank among the top 10 CD8+ clonotypes and to make up about 1.0-8% of CD8+ T cells. Those dominant clonotypes were again the most abundant among CD3+CD56-NKG2C+ cells in a handful of donors, at 28.3-60.1%. Whether the expanded NKG2C-expressing T cell clones were specific for HCMV antigens remained unclear. The eight sequenced donors were randomly selected healthy volunteers, three men and five women. HCMV-specific IgG was detected in serum with a commercial ELISA kit to determine HCMV serostatus. For about 6 donors, bulk peripheral blood T-cell repertoires were additionally sequenced from unsorted PBMC. MIGEC was used to demultiplex reads and group reads by UMI, and MiTCR was used to assemble and quantify clonotypes. Only TCR cDNA sequences supported by at least two reads were kept to exclude erroneous sequences. The tcR package was used for downstream repertoire analysis, with clonotypes matched between fractions based on CDR3 nucleotide sequence plus V segment. VDJmatch was used to annotate antigen specificity against VDJdb, with one amino acid substitution in CDR3 allowed.

The sample comprised PBMCs. The chain links TRBV15 with TRBJ2-3; TRBD1 agrees with 10 junctional bases. This sequence originates from a woman aged 18-35 years in good health. The sequenced DNA: TGTGCCACCAGCAGCCGGGACAGGGGAATAGATACGCAGTATTTT. It codes for CATSSRDRGIDTQYF.